These T cell receptor beta chains were read from a single sample in a study of cytomegalovirus exposure and HLA in healthy donors. Generated by immunoSEQ multiplex PCR, the TCRdb table keeps only in-frame clones and is missing some. Among about 150,000 clones, roughly 80% were seen once, and the ten largest hold about 3.7%. Sequencing input: PBMCs. The source of these receptors is a male donor in good health and CMV-seronegative. Both conserved end residues are trimmed from each CDR3.

V gene,CDR3 protein
TRBV5-1,ASSPPGGGGTEAF
TRBV28,ASAETSGRYEQY
TRBV19,ASSPSPDRAGNTIY
TRBV10-2,ASRDSGTGVYGYT
TRBV7-9,ASSPRQVAPYEQY
TRBV6-4,ASSDRAGETFTQY
TRBV2,ASSSTGEKLF
TRBV7-9,ASSLSRGHSNEKLF
TRBV18,ASSPNAGLDTEAF
TRBV7-6,ASSLAGQMNTEAF
TRBV2,ASSEAGWEY